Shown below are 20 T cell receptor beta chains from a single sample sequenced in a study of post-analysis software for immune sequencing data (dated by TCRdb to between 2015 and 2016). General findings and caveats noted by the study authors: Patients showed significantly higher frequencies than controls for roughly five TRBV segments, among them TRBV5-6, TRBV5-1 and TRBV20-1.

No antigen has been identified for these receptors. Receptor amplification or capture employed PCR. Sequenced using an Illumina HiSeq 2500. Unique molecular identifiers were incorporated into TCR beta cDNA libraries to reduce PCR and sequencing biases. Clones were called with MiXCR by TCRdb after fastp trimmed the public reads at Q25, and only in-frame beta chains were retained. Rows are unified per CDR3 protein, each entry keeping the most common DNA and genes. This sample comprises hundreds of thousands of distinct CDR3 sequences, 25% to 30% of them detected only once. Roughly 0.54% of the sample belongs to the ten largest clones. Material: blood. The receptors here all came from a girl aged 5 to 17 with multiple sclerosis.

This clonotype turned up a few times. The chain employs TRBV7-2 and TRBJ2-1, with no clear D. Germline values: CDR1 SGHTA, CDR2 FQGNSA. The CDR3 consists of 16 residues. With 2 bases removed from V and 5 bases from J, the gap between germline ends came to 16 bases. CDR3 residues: CASSLKRVPTHNEQFF. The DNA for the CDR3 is TGTGCCAGCAGCTTAAAACGCGTTCCGACTCACAATGAGCAGTTCTTC. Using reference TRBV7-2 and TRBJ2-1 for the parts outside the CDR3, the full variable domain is GAGVSQSPSNKVTEKGKDVELRCDPISGHTALYWYRQSLGQGLEFLIYFQGNSAPDKSGLPSDRFSAERTGGSVSTLTIQRTQQEDSAVYLCASSLKRVPTHNEQFFGPGTRLTVL.

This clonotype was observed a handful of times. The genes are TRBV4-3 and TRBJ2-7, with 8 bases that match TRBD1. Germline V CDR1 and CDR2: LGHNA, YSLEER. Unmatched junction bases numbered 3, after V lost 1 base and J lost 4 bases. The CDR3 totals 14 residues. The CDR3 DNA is TGCGCCAGCAGCCAAGGGACAGGGAGGTACGAGCAGTACTTC. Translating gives CASSQGTGRYEQYF.

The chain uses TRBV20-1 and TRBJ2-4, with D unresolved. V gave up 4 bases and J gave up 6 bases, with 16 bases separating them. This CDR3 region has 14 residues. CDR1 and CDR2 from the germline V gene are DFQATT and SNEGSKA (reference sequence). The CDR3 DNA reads TGCAGTGCTATAATTACTGGGGTACCAAACATTCAGTACTTC. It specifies CSAIITGVPNIQYF.

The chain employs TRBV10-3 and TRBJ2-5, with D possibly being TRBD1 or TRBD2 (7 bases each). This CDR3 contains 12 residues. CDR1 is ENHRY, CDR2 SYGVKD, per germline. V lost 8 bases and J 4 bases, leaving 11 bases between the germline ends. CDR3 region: CAIGRGRETQYF. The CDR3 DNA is TGTGCCATCGGGAGGGGGCGAGAGACCCAGTACTTC.

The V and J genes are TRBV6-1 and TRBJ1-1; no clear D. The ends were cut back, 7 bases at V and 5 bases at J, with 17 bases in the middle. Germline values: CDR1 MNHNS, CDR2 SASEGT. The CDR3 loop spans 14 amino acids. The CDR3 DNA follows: TGTGCCAGCACTCCGAACTACCAAAGGACTGAAGCTTTCTTT. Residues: CASTPNYQRTEAFF.

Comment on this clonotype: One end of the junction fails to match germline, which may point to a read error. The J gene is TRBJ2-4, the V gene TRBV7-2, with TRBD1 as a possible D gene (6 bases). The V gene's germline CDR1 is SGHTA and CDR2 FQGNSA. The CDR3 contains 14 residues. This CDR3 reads CASSQDSIKTIQYF. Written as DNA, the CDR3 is TGTGCCAGCAGCCAGGACAGCATCAAAACCATTCAGTACTTC.

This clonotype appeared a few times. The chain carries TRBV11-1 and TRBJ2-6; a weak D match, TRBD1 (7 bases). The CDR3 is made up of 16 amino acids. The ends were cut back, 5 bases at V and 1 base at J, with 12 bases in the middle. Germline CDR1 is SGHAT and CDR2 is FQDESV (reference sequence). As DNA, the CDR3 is TGTGCCAGCAGCCCCCAGGGGGGATCTGGGGCCAACGTCCTGACTTTC. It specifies CASSPQGGSGANVLTF.

CDR3 sequence reads: CASSPRDGRGPTYGYTF. CDR3 sequence (DNA): TGTGCCAGCAGCCCAAGAGATGGACGCGGCCCGACTTATGGCTACACCTTC. The chain joins TRBV9 to TRBJ1-2; D ambiguous. CDR3 length equals 17 residues. Germline V lookup: CDR1 SGDLS, CDR2 YYNGEE. Trimming stripped 4 bases from V and 5 bases from J, with 24 bases between. The entire variable domain, with the rest obtained from reference TRBV9 and TRBJ1-2, is as follows: DSGVTQTPKHLITATGQRVTLRCSPRSGDLSVYWYQQSLDQGLQFLIQYYNGEERAKGNILERFSAQQFPDLHSELNLSSLELGDSALYFCASSPRDGRGPTYGYTFGSGTRLTVV.

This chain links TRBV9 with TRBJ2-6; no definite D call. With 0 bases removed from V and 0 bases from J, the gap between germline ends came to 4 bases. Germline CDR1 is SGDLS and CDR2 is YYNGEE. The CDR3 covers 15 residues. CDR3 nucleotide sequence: TGTGCCAGCAGCGTAGGGGCCTCTGGGGCCAACGTCCTGACTTTC. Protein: CASSVGASGANVLTF.

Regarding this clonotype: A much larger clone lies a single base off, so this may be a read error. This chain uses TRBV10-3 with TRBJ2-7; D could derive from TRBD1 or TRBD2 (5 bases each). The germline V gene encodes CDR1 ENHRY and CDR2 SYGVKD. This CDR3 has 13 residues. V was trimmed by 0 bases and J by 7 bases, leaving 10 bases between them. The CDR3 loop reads CAISESGGNEQYF. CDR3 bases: TGTGCCATCAGTGAGTCTGGGGGTAATGAGCAGTACTTC.

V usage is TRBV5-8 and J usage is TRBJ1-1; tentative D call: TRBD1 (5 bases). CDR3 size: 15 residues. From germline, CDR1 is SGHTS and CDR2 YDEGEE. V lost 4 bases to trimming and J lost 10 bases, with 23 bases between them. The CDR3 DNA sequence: TGTGCCAGCAGCCCGAGGATGTCCAGGGTTAAACGAGCTTTCTTT. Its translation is CASSPRMSRVKRAFF. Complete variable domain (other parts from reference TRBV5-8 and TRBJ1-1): EAGVTQSPTHLIKTRGQQATLRCSPISGHTSVYWYQQALGLGLQFLLWYDEGEERNRGNFPPRFSGRQFPNYSSELNVNALELEDSALYLCASSPRMSRVKRAFFGQGTRLTVV.

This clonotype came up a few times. The DNA of the CDR3 is TGCGCCAGCAGCCAAAGCAGGGATAACTATGGCTACACCTTC. Its protein product is CASSQSRDNYGYTF. This rearrangement joins TRBV4-3 to TRBJ1-2, with D maybe TRBD1 (5 bases). V dropped 2 bases and J dropped 1 base, with 8 bases sitting between them. Germline lookup yields CDR1 LGHNA and CDR2 YSLEER. CDR3 length equals 14 residues.

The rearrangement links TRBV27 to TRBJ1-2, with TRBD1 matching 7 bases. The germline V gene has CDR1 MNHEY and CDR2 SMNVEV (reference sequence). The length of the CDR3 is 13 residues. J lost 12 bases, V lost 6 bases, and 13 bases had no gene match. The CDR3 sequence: CASSHDRELSHTF. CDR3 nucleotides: TGTGCCAGCAGCCATGACAGGGAATTAAGCCACACCTTC.

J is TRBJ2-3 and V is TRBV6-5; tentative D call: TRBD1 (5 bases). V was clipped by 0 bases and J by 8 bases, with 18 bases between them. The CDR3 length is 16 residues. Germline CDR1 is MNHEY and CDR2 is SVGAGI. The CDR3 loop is CASSYSRVLTQGTQYF. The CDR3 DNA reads TGTGCCAGCAGTTACTCCCGGGTCCTAACTCAGGGTACGCAGTATTTT.

The CDR3: CASSPYLVGPEAFF. DNA for the CDR3: TGCGCCAGCAGCCCCTACCTTGTCGGCCCGGAAGCTTTCTTT. J is TRBJ1-1 and V is TRBV4-1; D uncertain. Germline V gives CDR1 MGHRA, CDR2 YSYEKL. The CDR3 loop spans 14 amino acids. Between the trimmed V and J ends, which lost 4 bases and 8 bases, there was a span of 17 bases.

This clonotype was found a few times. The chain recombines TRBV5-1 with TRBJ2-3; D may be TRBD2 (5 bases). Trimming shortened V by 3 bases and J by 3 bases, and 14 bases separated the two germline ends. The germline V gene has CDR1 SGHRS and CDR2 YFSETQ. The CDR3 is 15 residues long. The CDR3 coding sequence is TGCGCCAGCAGCTACGCGGGTGTTCGGACAGATACGCAGTATTTT. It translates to CASSYAGVRTDTQYF.

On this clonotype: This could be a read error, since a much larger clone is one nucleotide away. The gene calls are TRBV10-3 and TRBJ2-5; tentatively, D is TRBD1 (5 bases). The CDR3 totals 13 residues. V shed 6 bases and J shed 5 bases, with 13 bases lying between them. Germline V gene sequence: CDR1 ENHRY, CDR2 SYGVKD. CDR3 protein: CAIRDKAGETQYF. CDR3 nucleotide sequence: TGTGCCATCAGGGATAAGGCAGGGGAGACCCAGTACTTC.

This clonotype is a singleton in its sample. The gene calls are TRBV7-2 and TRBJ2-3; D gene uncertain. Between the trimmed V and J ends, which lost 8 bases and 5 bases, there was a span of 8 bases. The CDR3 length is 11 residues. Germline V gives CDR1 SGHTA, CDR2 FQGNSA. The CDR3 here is CASVLVDTQYF. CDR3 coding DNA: TGTGCCAGCGTTCTAGTAGATACGCAGTATTTT.

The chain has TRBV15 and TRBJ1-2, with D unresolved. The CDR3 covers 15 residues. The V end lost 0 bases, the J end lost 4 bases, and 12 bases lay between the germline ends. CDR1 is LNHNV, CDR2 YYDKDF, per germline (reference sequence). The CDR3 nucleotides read TGTGCCACCAGCAGAGATCTCGACTCCCGCTATGGCTACACCTTC. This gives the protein CATSRDLDSRYGYTF.

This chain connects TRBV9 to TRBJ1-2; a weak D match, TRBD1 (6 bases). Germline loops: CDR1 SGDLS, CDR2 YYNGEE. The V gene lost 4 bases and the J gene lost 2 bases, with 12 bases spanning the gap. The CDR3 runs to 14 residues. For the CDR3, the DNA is TGTGCCAGCAGCTTCCGGACAGAGAACTATGGCTACACCTTC. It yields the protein CASSFRTENYGYTF.